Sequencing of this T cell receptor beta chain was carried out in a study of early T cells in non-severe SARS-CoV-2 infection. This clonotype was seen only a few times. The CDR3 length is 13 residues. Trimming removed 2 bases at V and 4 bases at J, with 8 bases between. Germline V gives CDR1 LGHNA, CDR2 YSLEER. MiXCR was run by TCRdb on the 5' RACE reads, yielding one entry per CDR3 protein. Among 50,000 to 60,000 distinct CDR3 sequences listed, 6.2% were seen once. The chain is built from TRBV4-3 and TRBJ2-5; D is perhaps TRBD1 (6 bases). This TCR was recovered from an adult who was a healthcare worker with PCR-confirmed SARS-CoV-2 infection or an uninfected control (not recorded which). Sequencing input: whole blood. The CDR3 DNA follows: TGCGCCAGCAGCCAAACAGGGTTAGAGACCCAGTACTTC. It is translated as CASSQTGLETQYF.